This TCR beta chain emerged from a study of T-cell memory formation after mild COVID-19. Study-wide results and caveats: Whether second-wave clones peaking at day 37 were SARS-CoV-2 specific went unconfirmed.

This CDR3 contains 14 residues. CDR1 is MNHEY, CDR2 SVGAGI, per germline. V lost 6 bases, J lost 8 bases, and 9 bases stayed unmatched. TCRdb itself ran the 5' RACE reads through MiXCR, one entry per CDR3 protein. Among about 190,000 distinct CDR3 sequences, about 16% were seen once, and the ten largest hold 2.4%. Of note for this clonotype: The target antigen is unknown.

The rearrangement uses TRBV6-5 and TRBJ1-4, with TRBD1 identical over 7 bases. The receptor comes from an adult woman who had mild COVID-19 (a few samples of this study predate the infection). Cell type and time point are not known. Sequenced material: PBMCs or a T cell subset sorted from them (not recorded which). CDR3 sequence: CASSSQDRTEKLFF. As DNA, the CDR3 is TGTGCCAGCAGCTCCCAGGACAGGACCGAAAAACTGTTTTTT.